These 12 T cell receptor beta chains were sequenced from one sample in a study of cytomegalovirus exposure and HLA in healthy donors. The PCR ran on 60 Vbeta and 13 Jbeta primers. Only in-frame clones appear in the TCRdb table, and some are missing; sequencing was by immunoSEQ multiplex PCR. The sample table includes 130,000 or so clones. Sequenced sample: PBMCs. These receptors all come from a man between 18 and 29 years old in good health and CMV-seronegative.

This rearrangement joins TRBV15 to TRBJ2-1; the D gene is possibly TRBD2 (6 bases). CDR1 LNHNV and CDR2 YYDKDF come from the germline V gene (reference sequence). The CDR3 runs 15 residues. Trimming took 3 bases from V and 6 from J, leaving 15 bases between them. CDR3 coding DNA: TGTGCCACCAGCAGTGACCAAGCGGGTAGCAATGAGCAGTTCTTC. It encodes CATSSDQAGSNEQFF.

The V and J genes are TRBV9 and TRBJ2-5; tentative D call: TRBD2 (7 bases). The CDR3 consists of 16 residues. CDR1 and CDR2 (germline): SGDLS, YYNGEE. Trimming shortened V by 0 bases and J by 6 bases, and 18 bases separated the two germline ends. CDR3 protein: CASSVEGLGGLQTQYF. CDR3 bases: TGTGCCAGCAGCGTAGAAGGACTAGGGGGTTTGCAGACCCAGTACTTC.

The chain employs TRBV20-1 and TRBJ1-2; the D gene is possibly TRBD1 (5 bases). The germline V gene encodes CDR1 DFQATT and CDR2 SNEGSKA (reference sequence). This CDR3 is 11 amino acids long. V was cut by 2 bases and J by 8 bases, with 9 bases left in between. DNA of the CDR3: TGCAGTGCTAGACAGGGCAAAGGCTACACCTTC. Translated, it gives CSARQGKGYTF.

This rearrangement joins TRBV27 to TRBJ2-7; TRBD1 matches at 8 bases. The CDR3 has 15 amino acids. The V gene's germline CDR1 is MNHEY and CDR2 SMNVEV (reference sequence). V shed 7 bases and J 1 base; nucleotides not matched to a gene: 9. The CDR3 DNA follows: TGTGCCAGCAACACGGACAGGGCGAAGTCCTACGAGCAGTACTTC. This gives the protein CASNTDRAKSYEQYF.

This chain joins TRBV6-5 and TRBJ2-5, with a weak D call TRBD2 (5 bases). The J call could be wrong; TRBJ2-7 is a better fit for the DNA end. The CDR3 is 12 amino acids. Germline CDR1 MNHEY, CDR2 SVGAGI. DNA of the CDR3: TGTGCCAGCAGCCCCGACTACTACGAGCAGTACTTC. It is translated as CASSPDYYEQYF.

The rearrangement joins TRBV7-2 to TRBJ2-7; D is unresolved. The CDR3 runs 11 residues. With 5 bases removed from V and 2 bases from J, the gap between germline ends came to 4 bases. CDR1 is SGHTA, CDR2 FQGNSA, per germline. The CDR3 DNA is TGTGCCAGCAGCGCGACCTACGAGCAGTACTTC. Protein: CASSATYEQYF.

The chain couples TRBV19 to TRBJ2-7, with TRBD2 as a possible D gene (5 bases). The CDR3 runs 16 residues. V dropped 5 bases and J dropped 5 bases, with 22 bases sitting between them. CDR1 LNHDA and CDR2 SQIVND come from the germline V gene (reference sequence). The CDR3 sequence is CASSPRSGSRSHEQYF. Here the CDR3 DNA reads TGTGCCAGTAGTCCCAGGTCGGGGTCACGCTCGCACGAGCAGTACTTC.

DNA of the CDR3: TGTGCCAGCAGCACCGGACAGTTAGATACGCAGTATTTT. This sequence encodes CASSTGQLDTQYF. The chain uses TRBV11-3 and TRBJ2-3, with D maybe TRBD1 (6 bases). The CDR3 sequence is 13 residues long. Trimming took off 5 bases at V and 5 bases at J, with 11 bases between the two ends. The V gene's germline CDR1 is SGHNT and CDR2 YENEEA. The full variable domain, its missing parts supplied by reference TRBV11-3 and TRBJ2-3, is EAGVVQSPRYKIIEKKQPVAFWCNPISGHNTLYWYLQNLGQGPELLIRYENEEAVDDSQLPKDRFSAERLKGVDSTLKIQPAELGDSAVYLCASSTGQLDTQYFGPGTRLTVL.

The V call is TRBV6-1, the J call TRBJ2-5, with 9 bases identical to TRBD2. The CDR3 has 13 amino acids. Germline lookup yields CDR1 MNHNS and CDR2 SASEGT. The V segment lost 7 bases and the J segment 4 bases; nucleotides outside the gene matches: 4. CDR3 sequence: CASTLAGLETQYF. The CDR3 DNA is TGTGCCAGCACCCTAGCGGGGCTAGAGACCCAGTACTTC.

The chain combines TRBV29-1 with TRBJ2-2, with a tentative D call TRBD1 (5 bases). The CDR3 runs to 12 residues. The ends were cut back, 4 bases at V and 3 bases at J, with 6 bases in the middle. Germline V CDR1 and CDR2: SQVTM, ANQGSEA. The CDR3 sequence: CSVGQHTGELFF. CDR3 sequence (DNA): TGCAGCGTTGGACAGCACACCGGGGAGCTGTTTTTT.

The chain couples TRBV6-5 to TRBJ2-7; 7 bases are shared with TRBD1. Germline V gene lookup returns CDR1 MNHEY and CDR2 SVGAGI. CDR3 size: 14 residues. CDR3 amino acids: CVPKGTDTTYEQYF. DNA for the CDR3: TGTGTCCCGAAGGGGACAGATACAACCTACGAGCAGTACTTC.

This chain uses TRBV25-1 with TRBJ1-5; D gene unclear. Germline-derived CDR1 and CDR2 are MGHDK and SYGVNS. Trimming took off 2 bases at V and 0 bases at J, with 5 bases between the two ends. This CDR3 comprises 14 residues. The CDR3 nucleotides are TGTGCCAGCAGTGAAAATTATAGCAATCAGCCCCAGCATTTT. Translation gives CASSENYSNQPQHF.